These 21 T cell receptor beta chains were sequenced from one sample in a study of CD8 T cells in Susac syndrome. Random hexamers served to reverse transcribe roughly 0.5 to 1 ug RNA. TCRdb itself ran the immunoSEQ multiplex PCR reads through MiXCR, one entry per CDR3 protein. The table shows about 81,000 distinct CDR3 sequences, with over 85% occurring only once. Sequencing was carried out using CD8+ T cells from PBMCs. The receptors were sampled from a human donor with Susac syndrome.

This CDR3 is CASSLVGNEQYF. In nucleotides, the CDR3 is TGTGCCAGCAGCTTAGTGGGGAACGAGCAGTACTTC. V is TRBV7-9 and J is TRBJ2-7; unclear D gene. The V gene's germline CDR1 is SEHNR and CDR2 FQNEAQ (reference sequence). This CDR3 comprises 12 residues. The V and J ends lost 1 base and 5 bases respectively, with 6 bases between them. Full variable domain (remainder filled in from reference TRBV7-9 and TRBJ2-7): DTGVSQNPRHKITKRGQNVTFRCDPISEHNRLYWYRQTLGQGPEFLTYFQNEAQLEKSRLLSDRFSAERPKGSFSTLEIQRTEQGDSAMYLCASSLVGNEQYFGPGTRLTVT.

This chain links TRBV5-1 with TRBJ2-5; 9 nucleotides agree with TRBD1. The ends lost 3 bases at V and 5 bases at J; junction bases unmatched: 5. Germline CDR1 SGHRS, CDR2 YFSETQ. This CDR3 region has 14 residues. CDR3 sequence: CASSWTGARETQYF. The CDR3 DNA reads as TGCGCCAGCAGCTGGACAGGGGCGCGGGAGACCCAGTACTTC.

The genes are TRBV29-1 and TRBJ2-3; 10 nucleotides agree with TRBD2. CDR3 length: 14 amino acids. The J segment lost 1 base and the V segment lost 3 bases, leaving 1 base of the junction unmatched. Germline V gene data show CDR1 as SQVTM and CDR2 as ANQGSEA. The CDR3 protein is CSVEGTSGTDTQYF. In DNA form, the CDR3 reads TGCAGCGTTGAGGGGACTAGCGGCACAGATACGCAGTATTTT.

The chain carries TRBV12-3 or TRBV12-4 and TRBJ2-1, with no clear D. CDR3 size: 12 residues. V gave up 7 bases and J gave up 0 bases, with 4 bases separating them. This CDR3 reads CASKDSYNEQFF. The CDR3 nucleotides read TGTGCCAGCAAGGACTCCTACAATGAGCAGTTCTTC.

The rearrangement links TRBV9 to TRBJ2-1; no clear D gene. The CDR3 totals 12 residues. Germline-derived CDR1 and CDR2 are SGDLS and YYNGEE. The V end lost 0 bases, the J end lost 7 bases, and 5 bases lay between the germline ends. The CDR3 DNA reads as TGTGCCAGCAGCGTAGAAGGGAATGAGCAGTTCTTC. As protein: CASSVEGNEQFF.

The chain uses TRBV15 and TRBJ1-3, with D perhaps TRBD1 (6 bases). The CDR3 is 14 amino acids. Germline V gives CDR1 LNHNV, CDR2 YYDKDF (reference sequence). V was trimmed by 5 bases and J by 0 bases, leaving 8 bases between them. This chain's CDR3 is CATSWTVSGNTIYF. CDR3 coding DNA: TGTGCCACCAGCTGGACAGTCTCTGGAAACACCATATATTTT. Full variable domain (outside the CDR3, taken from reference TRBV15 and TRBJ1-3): DAMVIQNPRYQVTQFGKPVTLSCSQTLNHNVMYWYQQKSSQAPKLLFHYYDKDFNNEADTPDNFQSRRPNTSFCFLDIRSPGLGDTAMYLCATSWTVSGNTIYFGEGSWLTVV.

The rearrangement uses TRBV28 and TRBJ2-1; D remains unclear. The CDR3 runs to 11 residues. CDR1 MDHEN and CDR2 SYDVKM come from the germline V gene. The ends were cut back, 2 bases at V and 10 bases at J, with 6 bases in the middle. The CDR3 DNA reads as TGTGCCAGCAGTTTAGTGGGCGAGCAGTTCTTC. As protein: CASSLVGEQFF.

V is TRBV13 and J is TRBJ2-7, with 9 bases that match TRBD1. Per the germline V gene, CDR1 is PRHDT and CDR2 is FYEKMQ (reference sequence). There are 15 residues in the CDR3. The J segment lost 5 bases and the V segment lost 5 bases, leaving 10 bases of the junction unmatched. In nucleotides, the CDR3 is TGTGCCAGCAGCCCAACTGGACAGGGGAGGGACGAGCAGTACTTC. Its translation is CASSPTGQGRDEQYF.

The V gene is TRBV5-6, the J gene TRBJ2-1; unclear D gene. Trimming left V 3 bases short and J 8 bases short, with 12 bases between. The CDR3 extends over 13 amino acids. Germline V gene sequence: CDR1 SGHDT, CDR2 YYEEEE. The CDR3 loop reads CASSYLIEYEQFF. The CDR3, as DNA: TGTGCCAGCAGCTACCTTATAGAATATGAGCAGTTCTTC.

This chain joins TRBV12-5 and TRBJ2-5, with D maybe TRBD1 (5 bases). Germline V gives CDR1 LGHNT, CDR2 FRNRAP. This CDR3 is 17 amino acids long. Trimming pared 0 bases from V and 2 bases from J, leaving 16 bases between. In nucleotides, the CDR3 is TGTGCTAGTGGTTTGGTAATTCCAGAAACAGGTCAAGAGACCCAGTACTTC. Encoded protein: CASGLVIPETGQETQYF.

The CDR3 reads CATSRGVGSGEAFF. The CDR3 DNA reads as TGTGCCACCAGCAGGGGGGTGGGCTCGGGTGAAGCTTTCTTT. This sequence joins TRBV15 and TRBJ1-1, with D possibly TRBD1 on 5 matching bases. CDR3 size: 14 residues. CDR1 LNHNV and CDR2 YYDKDF come from the germline V gene (reference sequence). V lost 3 bases, J lost 7 bases, and 15 bases lay in between.

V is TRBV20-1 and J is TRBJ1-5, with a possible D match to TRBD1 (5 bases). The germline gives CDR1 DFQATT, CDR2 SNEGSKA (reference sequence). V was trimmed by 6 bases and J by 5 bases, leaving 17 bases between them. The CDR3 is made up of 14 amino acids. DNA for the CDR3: TGCAGTGCCCGGGCCGTCTGGGGGGATCAGCCCCAGCATTTT. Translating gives CSARAVWGDQPQHF.

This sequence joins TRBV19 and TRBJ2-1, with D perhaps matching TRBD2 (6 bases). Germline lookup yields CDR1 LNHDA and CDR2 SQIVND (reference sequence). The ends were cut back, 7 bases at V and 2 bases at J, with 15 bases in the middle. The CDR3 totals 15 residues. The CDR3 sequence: CASMGGGSPYNEQFF. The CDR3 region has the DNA TGTGCCAGTATGGGAGGAGGCTCCCCCTACAATGAGCAGTTCTTC.

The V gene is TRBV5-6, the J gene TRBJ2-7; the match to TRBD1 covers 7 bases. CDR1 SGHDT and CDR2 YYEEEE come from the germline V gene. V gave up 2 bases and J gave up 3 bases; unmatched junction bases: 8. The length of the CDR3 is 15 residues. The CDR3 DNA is TGTGCCAGCAGCTTCGCCGGGACAGCGTTCTACGAGCAGTACTTC. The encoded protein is CASSFAGTAFYEQYF.

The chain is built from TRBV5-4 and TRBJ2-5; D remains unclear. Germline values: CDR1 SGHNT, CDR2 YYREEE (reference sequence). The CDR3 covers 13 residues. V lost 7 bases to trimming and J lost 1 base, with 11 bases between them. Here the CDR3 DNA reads TGTGCCAGCCAAAAAAGCCCCCAAGAGACCCAGTACTTC. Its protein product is CASQKSPQETQYF.

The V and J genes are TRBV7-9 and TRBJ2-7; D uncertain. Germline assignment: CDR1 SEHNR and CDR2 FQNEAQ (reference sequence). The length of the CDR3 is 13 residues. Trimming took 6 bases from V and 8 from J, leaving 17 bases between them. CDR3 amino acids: CASSPDLNYQQYF. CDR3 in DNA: TGTGCCAGCAGTCCGGACCTAAACTATCAGCAGTACTTC.

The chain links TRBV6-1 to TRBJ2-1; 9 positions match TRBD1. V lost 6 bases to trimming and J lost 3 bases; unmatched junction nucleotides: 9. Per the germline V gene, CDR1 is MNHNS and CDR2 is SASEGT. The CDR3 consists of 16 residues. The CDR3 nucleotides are TGTGCCAGCAGCCCGGGACAGGGTATAGGCTACAATGAGCAGTTCTTC. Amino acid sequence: CASSPGQGIGYNEQFF.

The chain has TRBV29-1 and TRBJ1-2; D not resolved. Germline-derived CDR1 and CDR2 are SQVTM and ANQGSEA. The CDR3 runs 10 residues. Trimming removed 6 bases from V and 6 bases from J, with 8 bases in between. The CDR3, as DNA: TGCAGCGTGGAAAGGAATGGCTACACCTTC. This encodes CSVERNGYTF.

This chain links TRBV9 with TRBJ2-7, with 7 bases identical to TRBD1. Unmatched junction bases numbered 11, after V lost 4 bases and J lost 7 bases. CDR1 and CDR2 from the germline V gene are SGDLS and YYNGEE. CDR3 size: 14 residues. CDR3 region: CASSPLQGVREQYF. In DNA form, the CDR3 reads TGTGCCAGCAGCCCCCTTCAGGGGGTAAGGGAGCAGTACTTC. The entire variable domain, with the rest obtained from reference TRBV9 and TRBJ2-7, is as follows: DSGVTQTPKHLITATGQRVTLRCSPRSGDLSVYWYQQSLDQGLQFLIQYYNGEERAKGNILERFSAQQFPDLHSELNLSSLELGDSALYFCASSPLQGVREQYFGPGTRLTVT.

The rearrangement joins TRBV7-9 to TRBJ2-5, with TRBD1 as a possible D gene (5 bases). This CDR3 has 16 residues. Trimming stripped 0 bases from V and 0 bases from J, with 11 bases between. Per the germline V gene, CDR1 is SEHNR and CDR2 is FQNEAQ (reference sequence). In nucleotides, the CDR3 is TGTGCCAGCAGCTTAGCGGGGCCTACGTACCAAGAGACCCAGTACTTC. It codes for CASSLAGPTYQETQYF.

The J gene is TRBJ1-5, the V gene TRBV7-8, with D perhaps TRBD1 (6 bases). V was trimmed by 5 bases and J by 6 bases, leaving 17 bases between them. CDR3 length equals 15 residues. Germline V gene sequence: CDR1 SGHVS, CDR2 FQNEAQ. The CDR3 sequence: CASSPGTPGSQPQHF. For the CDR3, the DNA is TGTGCCAGCAGCCCGGGGACACCCGGAAGTCAGCCCCAGCATTTT.